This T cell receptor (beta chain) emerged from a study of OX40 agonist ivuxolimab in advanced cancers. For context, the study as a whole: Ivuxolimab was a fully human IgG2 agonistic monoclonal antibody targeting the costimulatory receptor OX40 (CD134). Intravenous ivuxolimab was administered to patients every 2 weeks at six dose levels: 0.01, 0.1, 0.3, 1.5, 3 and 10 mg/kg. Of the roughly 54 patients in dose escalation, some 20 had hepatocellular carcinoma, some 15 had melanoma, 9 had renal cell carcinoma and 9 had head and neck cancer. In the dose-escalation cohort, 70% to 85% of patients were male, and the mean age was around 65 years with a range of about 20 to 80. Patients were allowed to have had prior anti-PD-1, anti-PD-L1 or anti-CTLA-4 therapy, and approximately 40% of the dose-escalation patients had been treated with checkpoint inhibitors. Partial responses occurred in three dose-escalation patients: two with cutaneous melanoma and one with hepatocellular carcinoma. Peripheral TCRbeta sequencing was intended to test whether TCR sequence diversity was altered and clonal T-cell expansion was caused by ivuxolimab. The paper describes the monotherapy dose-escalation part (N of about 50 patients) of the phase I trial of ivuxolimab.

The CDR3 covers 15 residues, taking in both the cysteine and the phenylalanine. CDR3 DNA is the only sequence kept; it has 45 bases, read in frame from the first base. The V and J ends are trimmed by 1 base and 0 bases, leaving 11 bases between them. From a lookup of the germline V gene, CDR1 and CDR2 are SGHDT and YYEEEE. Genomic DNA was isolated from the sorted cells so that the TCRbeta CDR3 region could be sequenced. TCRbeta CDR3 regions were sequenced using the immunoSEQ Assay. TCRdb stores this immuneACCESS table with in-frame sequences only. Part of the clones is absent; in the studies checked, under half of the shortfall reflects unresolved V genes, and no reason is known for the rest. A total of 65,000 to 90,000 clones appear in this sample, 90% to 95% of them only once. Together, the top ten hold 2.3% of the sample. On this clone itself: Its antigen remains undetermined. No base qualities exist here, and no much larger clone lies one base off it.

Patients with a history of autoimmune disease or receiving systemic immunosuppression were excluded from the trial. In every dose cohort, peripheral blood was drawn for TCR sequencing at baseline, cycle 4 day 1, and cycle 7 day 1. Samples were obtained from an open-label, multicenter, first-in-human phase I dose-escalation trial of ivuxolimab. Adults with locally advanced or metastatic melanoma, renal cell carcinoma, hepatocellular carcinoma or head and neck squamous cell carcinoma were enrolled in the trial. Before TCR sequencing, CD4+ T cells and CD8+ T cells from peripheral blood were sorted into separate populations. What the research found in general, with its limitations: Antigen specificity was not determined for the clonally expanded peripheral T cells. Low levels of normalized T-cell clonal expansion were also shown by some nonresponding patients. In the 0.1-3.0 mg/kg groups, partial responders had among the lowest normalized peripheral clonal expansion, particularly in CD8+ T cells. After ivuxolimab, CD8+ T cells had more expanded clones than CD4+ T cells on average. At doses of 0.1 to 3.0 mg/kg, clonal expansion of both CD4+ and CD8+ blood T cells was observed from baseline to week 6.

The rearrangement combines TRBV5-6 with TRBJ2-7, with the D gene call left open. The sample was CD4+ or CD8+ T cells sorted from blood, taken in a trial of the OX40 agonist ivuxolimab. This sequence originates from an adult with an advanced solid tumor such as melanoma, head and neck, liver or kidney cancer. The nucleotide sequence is TGTGCCAGCAGCTTGTTTTTCCCGAGCTCCTACGAGCAGTACTTC. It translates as CASSLFFPSSYEQYF.